The sequence of this T cell receptor (beta chain) was determined in a study of cytomegalovirus exposure and HLA in healthy donors. The study's findings and limits: Excluded were some V segments that proved indistinguishable, including TRBV6-2 and TRBV6-3. Immune exposure was documented only through CMV serostatus.

The PCR made use of 60 Vbeta and 13 Jbeta primers. Sequencing used immunoSEQ multiplex PCR; TCRdb keeps in-frame clones, though not all of them. The sample table sets out around 70,000 clones. The CDR3 length is 14 residues. Germline assignment: CDR1 KGHSH and CDR2 LQKENI. The junction had 9 bases not matched to a gene; V was cut back by 6 bases and J by 7 bases. As regards this clone: What it binds is unknown.

The genes are TRBV18 and TRBJ2-1, with TRBD1 matching 7 bases. The clonotype was recovered from a woman aged 40 to 55 in good health and CMV-seropositive. The sequenced material came from PBMCs. The CDR3 DNA follows: TGTGCCAGCTCGCATGACAGGGAAGGTAATGAGCAGTTCTTC. Translated: CASSHDREGNEQFF.